The text below deals with one T cell receptor beta chain. Its specificity is not known. The data originate from a study of cytomegalovirus exposure and HLA in healthy donors. General study results and limits: Accurate prediction of most subjects' HLA-A and HLA-B alleles from TCR beta sequences was reported.

PCR amplification relied on 60 Vbeta primers (plus 13 Jbeta primers). Sequencing used immunoSEQ multiplex PCR; TCRdb keeps in-frame clones, though not all of them. The repertoire consists of about 110,000 clones, with around 70% occurring once and the leading ten covering approximately 5.5%. Looked up from germline, CDR1 is SGHRS and CDR2 is YFSETQ. The germline V and J ends were trimmed by 4 bases and 8 bases, with 16 bases remaining between them. CDR3 length: 14 residues. This chain connects TRBV5-1 to TRBJ2-1, with D hard to call. Sample: PBMCs. The source of this sequence is a woman aged 70-85 years in good health and CMV-seropositive. The CDR3 coding sequence is TGCGCCAGCAGCGAATCCACAGATATCCATGAGCAGTTCTTC. It encodes CASSESTDIHEQFF. Drawing the rest from reference TRBV5-1 and TRBJ2-1, the complete variable domain is KAGVTQTPRYLIKTRGQQVTLSCSPISGHRSVSWYQQTPGQGLQFLFEYFSETQRNKGNFPGRFSGRQFSNSRSEMNVSTLELGDSALYLCASSESTDIHEQFFGPGTRLTVL.